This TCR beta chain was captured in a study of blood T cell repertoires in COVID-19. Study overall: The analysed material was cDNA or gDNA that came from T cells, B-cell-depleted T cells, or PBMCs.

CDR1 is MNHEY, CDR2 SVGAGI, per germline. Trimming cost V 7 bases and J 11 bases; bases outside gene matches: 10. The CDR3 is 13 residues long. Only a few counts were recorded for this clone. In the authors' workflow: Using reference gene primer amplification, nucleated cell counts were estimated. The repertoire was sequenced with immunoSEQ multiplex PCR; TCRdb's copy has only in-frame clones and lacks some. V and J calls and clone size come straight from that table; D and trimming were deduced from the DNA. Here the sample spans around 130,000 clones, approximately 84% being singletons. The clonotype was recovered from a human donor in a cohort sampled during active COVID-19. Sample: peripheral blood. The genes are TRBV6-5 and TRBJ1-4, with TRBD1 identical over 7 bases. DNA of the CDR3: TGTGCCAGCACCGACAGGGAGAATTGGAAACTGTTTTTT. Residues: CASTDRENWKLFF.